One sample yielded the 20 T cell receptor beta chains listed below, sequenced in a study of spatial heterogeneity in lung cancer. The time point is: sample taken at primary tumor resection. Extraction of whole RNA from tumor, nontumor lung or frozen PBMC preceded unsorted sequencing. TCRdb fed the 5' RACE reads into MiXCR, producing one record per CDR3 protein. The repertoire holds some 23,000 distinct CDR3 sequences, with about 7% as singletons. This specimen was PBMCs, taken at surgery. These receptors were collected from a male donor with early-stage non-small cell lung cancer.

Points on this clonotype: This may come from a read error, since a much larger clone is one base off. Here the CDR3 omits its conserved ending phenylalanine or tryptophan, so a read error is the likely source. V is TRBV5-1 and J is TRBJ1-1, with TRBD1 matching 7 bases. Germline V gene data show CDR1 as SGHRS and CDR2 as YFSETQ. The J segment lost 9 bases and the V segment lost 5 bases, leaving 7 bases of the junction unmatched. This CDR3 is 12 amino acids long. The CDR3 DNA follows: TGCGCCAGCAGGGGTCGGGACAGCCAAGCTTTCTCT. This translates into CASRGRDSQAFS.

Sample share makes this clonotype medium-sized. This chain uses TRBV11-2 with TRBJ1-1, with 7 bases aligning to TRBD1. The V gene end was trimmed by 5 bases and the J gene end by 0 bases; junction bases not matched to a gene: 3. This CDR3 spans 14 amino acids. Germline loops: CDR1 SGHAT, CDR2 FQNNGV. The CDR3 nucleotides read TGTGCCAGCAGCCGAACAGGGGTGAACACTGAAGCTTTCTTT. It translates to CASSRTGVNTEAFF.

This clonotype was counted at least ten times. The chain recombines TRBV2 with TRBJ2-6, with a possible D match to TRBD2 (6 bases). V was pared by 7 bases and J by 1 base, with 17 bases between. Germline V gene sequence: CDR1 SNHLY, CDR2 FYNNEI. The CDR3 covers 17 residues. In nucleotides, the CDR3 is TGTGCCAGCACCAAGGAGGGGTTAACTTCTGGGGCCAACGTCCTGACTTTC. It encodes CASTKEGLTSGANVLTF.

This chain joins TRBV28 and TRBJ2-7, with 11 bases identical to TRBD2. J lost 7 bases, V lost 7 bases, and 15 bases had no gene match. This CDR3 comprises 16 residues. The germline V gene encodes CDR1 MDHEN and CDR2 SYDVKM. DNA for the CDR3: TGTGCCAGCACTCATGCCGGGACTAGCGGATTTTTGGAGCAGTACTTC. As protein: CASTHAGTSGFLEQYF.

This chain connects TRBV7-8 to TRBJ2-7, with TRBD1 matching over 8 bases. Germline-derived CDR1 and CDR2 are SGHVS and FQNEAQ. The V segment lost 6 bases and the J segment 4 bases; nucleotides outside the gene matches: 14. The CDR3 runs to 16 residues. The CDR3: CASSQNPGTGEYEQYV. The CDR3 DNA reads as TGTGCCAGCAGTCAAAACCCCGGGACAGGTGAATACGAGCAGTACGTC.

Sample share makes this clonotype medium-sized (0.01 to 0.1%). The V gene is TRBV7-2, the J gene TRBJ2-3, with D unclear. V dropped 2 bases and J dropped 10 bases, with 13 bases sitting between them. The CDR3 spans 13 residues. The germline V gene has CDR1 SGHTA and CDR2 FQGNSA. The DNA of the CDR3 is TGTGCCAGCAGCTTACCGGGCGGTAGGGCGCAGTATTTT. As protein: CASSLPGGRAQYF. Together with reference TRBV7-2 and TRBJ2-3, the CDR3 gives the full variable domain: GAGVSQSPSNKVTEKGKDVELRCDPISGHTALYWYRQSLGQGLEFLIYFQGNSAPDKSGLPSDRFSAERTGGSVSTLTIQRTQQEDSAVYLCASSLPGGRAQYFGPGTRLTVL.

This clonotype came up many times. This chain links TRBV20-1 with TRBJ2-7; maybe TRBD1 (6 bases). Trimming removed 1 base from V and 4 bases from J, with 11 bases in between. The CDR3 is 13 amino acids. CDR1 DFQATT and CDR2 SNEGSKA come from the germline V gene (reference sequence). CDR3 bases: TGCAGTGCTAGAGGAATCGGACAGTACGAGCAGTACGTC. Protein sequence: CSARGIGQYEQYV.

The chain joins TRBV4-1 to TRBJ2-4, with TRBD2 matching over 7 bases. The V gene's germline CDR1 is MGHRA and CDR2 YSYEKL. V lost 0 bases, J lost 9 bases, and 5 bases stayed unmatched. There are 14 residues in the CDR3. The CDR3 sequence is CASSQEGLTVIQYF. The CDR3 DNA reads as TGCGCCAGCAGCCAAGAGGGACTAACGGTCATTCAGTACTTC.

A few counts support this clonotype. The CDR3, as DNA: TGTGCCGCGGGGGACAATAACCAAGAGACCCAGTACTTC. Protein product: CAAGDNNQETQYF. The V and J genes are TRBV10-3 and TRBJ2-5; maybe TRBD2 (7 bases). Germline V gene sequence: CDR1 ENHRY, CDR2 SYGVKD. V gave up 11 bases and J gave up 0 bases, with 13 bases separating them. This CDR3 comprises 13 residues.

CDR3 sequence reads: CASSWRLAGGLNEQFF. The DNA for the CDR3 is TGTGCCAGCAGCTGGAGACTAGCGGGGGGGCTAAATGAGCAGTTCTTC. The chain combines TRBV7-2 with TRBJ2-1, with 14 bases identical to TRBD2. The CDR3 totals 16 residues. Germline V gene data show CDR1 as SGHTA and CDR2 as FQGNSA. V shed 4 bases, J shed 7 bases, and the junction held 6 bases outside the gene matches. Together with reference TRBV7-2 and TRBJ2-1, the CDR3 gives the full variable domain: GAGVSQSPSNKVTEKGKDVELRCDPISGHTALYWYRQSLGQGLEFLIYFQGNSAPDKSGLPSDRFSAERTGGSVSTLTIQRTQQEDSAVYLCASSWRLAGGLNEQFFGPGTRLTVL.

By its share, this clonotype is medium-sized. This chain uses TRBV2 with TRBJ2-3; D is ambiguous. The CDR3 length is 12 residues. CDR1 is SNHLY and CDR2 is FYNNEI in the germline V gene. V was pared by 3 bases and J by 6 bases, with 7 bases between. DNA for the CDR3: TGTGCCAGCAGTGAGCATCCTGATACGCAGTATTTT. As protein: CASSEHPDTQYF.

At least ten counts were recorded for this clonotype. The genes are TRBV2 and TRBJ2-7; 8 bases map to TRBD2. The CDR3 sequence is 14 residues long. V dropped 8 bases and J dropped 6; count of bases not matched to a gene: 12. Germline CDR1 reads SNHLY; CDR2 reads FYNNEI. DNA for the CDR3: TGTGCCAGCGGGCAAGCGGGAGTTCCCCTCGAGCAGTACTTC. This translates into CASGQAGVPLEQYF. Drawing the rest from reference TRBV2 and TRBJ2-7, the complete variable domain is EPEVTQTPSHQVTQMGQEVILRCVPISNHLYFYWYRQILGQKVEFLVSFYNNEISEKSEIFDDQFSVERPDGSNFTLKIRSTKLEDSAMYFCASGQAGVPLEQYFGPGTRLTVT.

This clonotype was recorded many times. V is TRBV28 and J is TRBJ2-5, with a tentative D call TRBD1 (5 bases). The CDR3 totals 14 residues. Germline V gene lookup returns CDR1 MDHEN and CDR2 SYDVKM. V lost 5 bases and J lost 1, with 11 bases in between. CDR3 DNA sequence: TGTGCCAGCAGTACACGACAGTTCCAAGAGACCCAGTACTTC. Protein sequence: CASSTRQFQETQYF.

This clonotype was seen more than once but under ten times. The rearrangement joins TRBV4-2 to TRBJ1-4; D might be TRBD1 (6 bases). The length of the CDR3 is 19 residues. Germline lookup yields CDR1 LGHNA and CDR2 YNFKEQ. Trimming took off 0 bases at V and 5 bases at J, with 22 bases between the two ends. CDR3 bases: TGTGCCAGCAGCCAAGAGCTTGTGGAACAGGGTACCTTAAATGAAAAACTGTTTTTT. Its translation: CASSQELVEQGTLNEKLFF.

This clonotype has ten or more counts. This sequence joins TRBV5-1 and TRBJ2-7; 10 positions match TRBD1. The CDR3 runs to 13 residues. The ends lost 4 bases at V and 5 bases at J; junction bases unmatched: 3. Per germline, CDR1 SGHRS and CDR2 YFSETQ. The CDR3 reads CASSTTGGNEQYF. In nucleotides, the CDR3 is TGCGCCAGCAGCACGACAGGGGGCAACGAGCAGTACTTC.

The table lists this clonotype with many counts. V is TRBV3-1 and J is TRBJ1-6; D unresolved. V lost 4 bases to trimming and J lost 8 bases, with 6 bases between them. There are 12 residues in the CDR3. In germline, CDR1 is LGHDT, CDR2 YNNKEL (reference sequence). In DNA, the CDR3 is TGTGCCAGCAGCCCGAGTGATTCACCCCTCCACTTT. Translating it yields CASSPSDSPLHF.

This clonotype is labeled medium-sized (0.01 to 0.1%). The chain couples TRBV15 to TRBJ1-5; no clear D. Germline V gene sequence: CDR1 LNHNV, CDR2 YYDKDF (reference sequence). This CDR3 is 12 amino acids long. V was shortened by 5 bases and J by 9 bases, with 11 bases between the two germline ends. CDR3 in amino acids: CATSAARRPQHF. The DNA of the CDR3 is TGTGCCACCAGCGCGGCTAGACGGCCCCAGCATTTT.

The sample holds many counts of this clonotype. The chain links TRBV7-9 to TRBJ1-6; 7 bases line up with TRBD1. The V and J ends lost 2 bases and 8 bases, in that order; junction bases with no gene match: 6. Per the germline V gene, CDR1 is SEHNR and CDR2 is FQNEAQ (reference sequence). The CDR3 has 15 residues. The DNA for the CDR3 is TGTGCCAGCAGCTTAAATAGGGGGCTTGATTCACCCCTCCACTTT. It is translated as CASSLNRGLDSPLHF.

This clonotype was observed a few times. The chain is built from TRBV18 and TRBJ1-5; D is unclear. Deletions cut 6 bases from V and 4 bases from J, with 10 bases between. Germline V gene lookup returns CDR1 KGHSH and CDR2 LQKENI. This CDR3 has 13 residues. The CDR3 region is CASSRTGNQPQHF. CDR3 bases: TGTGCCAGCTCGCGAACGGGGAATCAGCCCCAGCATTTT.

There are many counts of this clonotype. The rearrangement links TRBV27 to TRBJ2-1; 7 nucleotides agree with TRBD1. Per germline, CDR1 MNHEY and CDR2 SMNVEV (reference sequence). This CDR3 comprises 14 residues. The J segment lost 3 bases and the V segment lost 3 bases, leaving 2 bases of the junction unmatched. CDR3 in amino acids: CASSFQGDYNEQFF. The CDR3 bases are TGTGCCAGCAGTTTTCAGGGGGACTACAATGAGCAGTTCTTC.